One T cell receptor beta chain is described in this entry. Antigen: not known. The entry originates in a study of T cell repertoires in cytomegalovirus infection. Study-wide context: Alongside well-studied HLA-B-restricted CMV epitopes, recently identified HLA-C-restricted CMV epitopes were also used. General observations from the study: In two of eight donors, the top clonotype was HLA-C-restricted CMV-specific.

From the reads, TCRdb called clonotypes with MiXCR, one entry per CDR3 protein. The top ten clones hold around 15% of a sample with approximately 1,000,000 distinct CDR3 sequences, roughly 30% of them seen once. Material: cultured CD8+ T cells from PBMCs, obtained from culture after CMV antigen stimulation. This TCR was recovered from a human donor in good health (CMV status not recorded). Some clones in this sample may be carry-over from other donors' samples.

The CDR3 loop reads CASSPSGQGNTDTQYF. CDR3 in DNA: TGTGCCAGCTCACCATCAGGACAGGGGAACACAGATACGCAGTATTTT. The rearrangement joins TRBV18 to TRBJ2-3, with 9 bases matching TRBD1. The J segment lost 2 bases and the V segment lost 2 bases, leaving 5 bases of the junction unmatched. The germline V gene has CDR1 KGHSH and CDR2 LQKENI. The CDR3 loop spans 16 amino acids.